A selection of T cell receptor beta chains follows, all from one sample in a study of breast tumors, draining lymph nodes, adjacent tissues. TCRdb reanalysed the multiplex PCR reads using MiXCR and keeps one entry per CDR3 protein. This table has tens of thousands of distinct CDR3 sequences, roughly 29% appearing once. Sequences were obtained from axillary lymph node tissue. The receptor set was obtained from a female donor with breast cancer. Some clones in this sample may be carry-over from other donors' samples. Each CDR3 is given with its conserved first and last residue. The order of the fields is J gene, clone size, V gene, D gene, CDR3 DNA, CDR3 protein. The D gene is left open where the match is weak. Clone size is stated in some rows and not others, as once, few, many or a class when expanded.

TRBJ1-1 | - | TRBV19 | TRBD1 | TGTGCCAGTAGACAAATGTCCGGGACAGGGGGCGAAGCTTTCTTT | CASRQMSGTGGEAFF
TRBJ2-2 | - | TRBV6-1 | - | TGTGCCGGCAGTCCGGGGCTGGACGCTTGGGCCGGGGAGCTGTTTTTT | CAGSPGLDAWAGELFF
TRBJ1-1 | - | TRBV20-1 | - | TGCAGTGCTCGGGGGGGGCTAGAGGACACTGAAGCTTTCTTT | CSARGGLEDTEAFF
TRBJ1-1 | - | TRBV18 | - | TGTGCCAGCTCACCAGGAGGAGGGCCCACTGAAGCTTTCTTT | CASSPGGGPTEAFF
TRBJ2-2 | few | TRBV12-5 | TRBD2 | TGTGCTAGTGGTTTCGGGAGGACCAGGGGGTCTAGCGGGGCCCCAGGGGGGGAGCTGTTTTTT | CASGFGRTRGSSGAPGGELFF
TRBJ2-5 | many | TRBV20-1 | TRBD2 | TGCAGTGCTCAACCGGGGACTAGCGGGAAAGAGACCCAGTACTTC | CSAQPGTSGKETQYF
TRBJ1-2 | many | TRBV4-1 | - | TGCGCCAGCAGCCAAGATCAGGGAAGCAACTATGGCTACACCTTC | CASSQDQGSNYGYTF
TRBJ1-4 | - | TRBV19 | - | TGTGCCAGTAGTATCGCACCAGGAACTAATGAAAAACTGTTTTTT | CASSIAPGTNEKLFF
TRBJ2-2 | - | TRBV27 | TRBD1 | TGTGCCAGCGGTCTCTGGCCCCCGACAGGGGCAAACACCGGGGAGCTGTTTTTT | CASGLWPPTGANTGELFF
TRBJ1-3 | many | TRBV6-6 | - | TGTGCCAGCAGCCCCCGGGCATACTCTGGAAACACCATATATTTT | CASSPRAYSGNTIYF
TRBJ2-7 | - | TRBV28 | - | TGTGCCGGCAGCGCCCCCGGTACGAACTGGGAGCAGTACTTC | CAGSAPGTNWEQYF
TRBJ1-1 | once | TRBV9 | - | TGTGCCAGCAGCGTGCAGAGGAGCACTGAAGCTTTCTTT | CASSVQRSTEAFF
TRBJ1-1 | few | TRBV7-9 | TRBD1 | TGTGCCAGCAGCCCCGGACAGGGGGCCCTTAACACTGAAGCTTTCTTT | CASSPGQGALNTEAFF
TRBJ2-3 | many | TRBV9 | - | TGTGCCAGCAGCGGGTGGTCAGGGGATACGCAGTATTTT | CASSGWSGDTQYF
TRBJ2-1 | many | TRBV6-2/TRBV6-3 | - | TGTGCCAGCAGTTACAACCGACTAGTGCCTGACAATGAGCAGTTCTTC | CASSYNRLVPDNEQFF
TRBJ2-1 | many | TRBV5-1 | - | TGCGCCAGCAGCTTAGGGGACTCTGAGCAGTTCTTC | CASSLGDSEQFF
TRBJ2-7 | few | TRBV29-1 | TRBD2 | TGCAGCGTTGAAGGGAACGCCGGGACTAGCGGGAGTTACGAGCAGTACTTC | CSVEGNAGTSGSYEQYF
TRBJ2-7 | medium-sized | TRBV29-1 | - | TGCAGCGTTTATGGTCGAAGCTCCTACGAGCAGTACTTC | CSVYGRSSYEQYF
TRBJ1-5 | many | TRBV6-5 | - | TGTGCCAGCAGTTACGGGGGGTGCCAGCATTTT | CASSYGGCQHF
TRBJ2-7 | many | TRBV30 | - | TGTGCCTGGAGGGCAGGGCCCGAGCAGTATTTC | CAWRAGPEQYF
TRBJ2-3 | once | TRBV20-1 | TRBD2 | TGCAGTGCTAGTCGGACTAGCGGGACCTCAGATACGCAGTATTTT | CSASRTSGTSDTQYF
TRBJ1-5 | many | TRBV6-2/TRBV6-3 | - | TGTGCCAGCAGTTACTTCCAGGGAATAAATCAGCCCCAGCATTTT | CASSYFQGINQPQHF
TRBJ2-3 | many | TRBV2 | - | TGTGCCAGCAGCCGGGATTGGACTAGCACAGATACGCAGTATTTT | CASSRDWTSTDTQYF
TRBJ2-3 | many | TRBV7-2 | - | TGTGCCAGCAGCTCCGGACGGGGCACAGATACGCAGTATTTT | CASSSGRGTDTQYF
TRBJ2-2 | many | TRBV20-1 | TRBD1 | TGCAGTGCTCCAGAAGGGGGCGCTGGCGGGGAGCTGTTTTTT | CSAPEGGAGGELFF
TRBJ2-3 | many | TRBV20-1 | - | TGCAGTGCTTTTTTCCTTGCTGATACGCAGTATTTT | CSAFFLADTQYF
TRBJ2-2 | few | TRBV6-2/TRBV6-3 | - | TGTGCCAGCAGTTATTTATCCGGGGAGCTGTTTTTT | CASSYLSGELFF
TRBJ2-7 | many | TRBV2 | - | TGTGCCAGCAGTGAAGCGGGCACGGGGGACAAGTACGAGCAGTACTTC | CASSEAGTGDKYEQYF
TRBJ2-3 | many | TRBV27 | - | TGTGCCAGCAGTTTAATGCGGAGCACAGATACGCAGTATTTT | CASSLMRSTDTQYF
TRBJ2-1 | - | TRBV4-2 | TRBD2 | TGTGCCAGCAGCCAAGAAAGGACTAGGAATGAGCAGTTCTTC | CASSQERTRNEQFF
TRBJ1-2 | many | TRBV25-1 | TRBD1 | TGTGCCAGCAGAACGACGGTGGGGACAGGGGTAGGCGGCTACACCTTC | CASRTTVGTGVGGYTF
TRBJ1-2 | many | TRBV20-1 | - | TGCAGTGCTAGAGATAAAGGGTATGGCTACACCTTC | CSARDKGYGYTF
TRBJ2-1 | many | TRBV6-1 | - | TGTGCCAGCAGCCCGATCGGGGGCGGGGGTTTCAATGAGCAGTTCTTC | CASSPIGGGGFNEQFF
TRBJ2-7 | - | TRBV19 | - | TGTGCCAGTAGTATAGGGCCCGGAGCCTCCTGCGAGCAGTACTTC | CASSIGPGASCEQYF
TRBJ2-1 | - | TRBV15 | - | TGTGCCACCGCTAGGGGGGTAGCAGCTGACAATGAGCAGTTCTTC | CATARGVAADNEQFF
TRBJ1-4 | many | TRBV19 | - | TGTGCCAGTAGTACCAGGGGAACCAGCGCGGAAAAACTGTTTTTT | CASSTRGTSAEKLFF
TRBJ2-7 | many | TRBV12-3/TRBV12-4 | - | TGTGCCAGCAGCCCAACCCGGGACATTATGGCCGAGCAGTACTTC | CASSPTRDIMAEQYF
TRBJ2-5 | many | TRBV4-1 | - | TGCGCCAGCAGCCAAGAGGGTAGAAGCTGGGGGACCCAGTACTTC | CASSQEGRSWGTQYF
TRBJ1-2 | many | TRBV9 | TRBD1 | TGTGCCAGCAGTCCGGGACAGGTACGCCTATATGGCTACACCTTC | CASSPGQVRLYGYTF
TRBJ2-4 | many | TRBV20-1 | TRBD1 | TGCAGTGCTAGAGCGGGACAGCTAGCCAAAAACATTCAGTACTTC | CSARAGQLAKNIQYF
TRBJ1-6 | once | TRBV3-1 | TRBD1 | TGTGCCAGCGGACAGGGGGATTGGTCACCCCTCCACTTT | CASGQGDWSPLHF
TRBJ1-4 | - | TRBV4-2 | - | TGTGCCAGCGGCCAGGCTAAGGAATCGATGGGGAATGAAAAACTGTTTTTT | CASGQAKESMGNEKLFF
TRBJ1-2 | many | TRBV11-2 | TRBD1 | TGTGCCAGCAGCACCGGGACAGGGAGTGGCTATGGCTACACCTTC | CASSTGTGSGYGYTF
TRBJ2-7 | once | TRBV10-1 | TRBD2 | TGCGCCAGCAGTGAGTCCCCCGGGACTAGCAGCTACGAGCAGTACTTC | CASSESPGTSSYEQYF
TRBJ1-3 | many | TRBV4-1 | TRBD1 | TGCGCCAGCAGCCATGGACAGGGAAGAAACACCATATATTTT | CASSHGQGRNTIYF
TRBJ1-1 | - | TRBV19 | TRBD1 | TGTGCCAGTAGTATAGACTCGCGGACAGGAGAAGCTTTCTTT | CASSIDSRTGEAFF
TRBJ1-1 | - | TRBV3-1 | TRBD1 | TGTGCCAGCAGCCAAGCCACGGGACAGGGGAGGTGGGGTGCTTTCTTT | CASSQATGQGRWGAFF
TRBJ2-1 | many | TRBV3-1 | TRBD2 | TGTGCCAGCAGCCACCTAGCGGACTCGGGCGAGCAGTTCTTC | CASSHLADSGEQFF
TRBJ2-1 | - | TRBV12-3/TRBV12-4 | TRBD2 | TGTGCCAGCTCACCACCGGGACTAGCGGGAGGTTTCAATGAGCAGTTCTTC | CASSPPGLAGGFNEQFF
TRBJ2-2 | many | TRBV7-2 | TRBD1 | TGTGCCAGCAGAAATAGACAGGGGAGAGAAACCGGGGAGCTGTTTTTT | CASRNRQGRETGELFF
TRBJ2-5 | few | TRBV20-1 | - | TGCAGTGCTAGGGACTATGAAGGAGAGACCCAGTACTTC | CSARDYEGETQYF
TRBJ2-7 | - | TRBV14 | TRBD1 | TGTGCCACCGCGACAGGGGAATACGAGCAGTACTTC | CATATGEYEQYF